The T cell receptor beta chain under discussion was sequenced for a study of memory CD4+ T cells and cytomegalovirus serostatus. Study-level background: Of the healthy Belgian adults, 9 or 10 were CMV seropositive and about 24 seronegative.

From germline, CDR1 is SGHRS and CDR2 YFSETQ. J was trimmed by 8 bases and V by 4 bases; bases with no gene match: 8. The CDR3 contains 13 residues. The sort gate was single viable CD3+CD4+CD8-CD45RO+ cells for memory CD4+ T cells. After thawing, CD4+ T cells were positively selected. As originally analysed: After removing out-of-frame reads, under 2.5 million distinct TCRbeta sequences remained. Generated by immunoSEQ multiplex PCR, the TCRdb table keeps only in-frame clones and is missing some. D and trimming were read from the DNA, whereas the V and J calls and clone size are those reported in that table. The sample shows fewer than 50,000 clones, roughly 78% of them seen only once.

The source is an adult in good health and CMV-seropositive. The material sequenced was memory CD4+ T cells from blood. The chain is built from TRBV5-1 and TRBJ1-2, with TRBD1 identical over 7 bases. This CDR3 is CASSPHGTAGYTF. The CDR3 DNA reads TGCGCCAGCAGCCCCCATGGGACAGCCGGCTACACCTTC. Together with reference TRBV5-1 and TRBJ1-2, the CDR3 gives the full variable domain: KAGVTQTPRYLIKTRGQQVTLSCSPISGHRSVSWYQQTPGQGLQFLFEYFSETQRNKGNFPGRFSGRQFSNSRSEMNVSTLELGDSALYLCASSPHGTAGYTFGSGTRLTVV.